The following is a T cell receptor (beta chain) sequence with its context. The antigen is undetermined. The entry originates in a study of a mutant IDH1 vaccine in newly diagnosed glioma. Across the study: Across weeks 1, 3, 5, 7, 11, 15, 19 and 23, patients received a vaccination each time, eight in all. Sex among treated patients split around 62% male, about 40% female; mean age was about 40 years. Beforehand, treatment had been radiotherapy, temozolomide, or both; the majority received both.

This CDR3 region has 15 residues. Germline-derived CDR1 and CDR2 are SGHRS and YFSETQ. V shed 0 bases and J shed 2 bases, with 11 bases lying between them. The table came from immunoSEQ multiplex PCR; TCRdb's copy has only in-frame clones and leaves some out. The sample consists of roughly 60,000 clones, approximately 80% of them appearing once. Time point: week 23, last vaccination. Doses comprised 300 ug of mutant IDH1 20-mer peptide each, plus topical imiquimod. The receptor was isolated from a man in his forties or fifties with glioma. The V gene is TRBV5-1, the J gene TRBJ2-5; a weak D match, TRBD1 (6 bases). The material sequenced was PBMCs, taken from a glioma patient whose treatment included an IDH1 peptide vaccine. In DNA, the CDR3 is TGCGCCAGCAGCTTGGCCGGACAGACTCAAGAGACCCAGTACTTC. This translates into CASSLAGQTQETQYF.